Following are 20 T cell receptor beta chains from one sample sequenced in a study of cytomegalovirus exposure and HLA in healthy donors. The PCR ran on 60 Vbeta and 13 Jbeta primers. Profiled with immunoSEQ multiplex PCR; TCRdb holds only in-frame clones, not every one. The sample holds around 110,000 clones; 70% to 75% are singletons and the top ten take over 1.5%. The sequenced sample was PBMCs. The receptors were sampled from a woman between 18 and 29 years old in good health and CMV-seronegative.

This chain joins TRBV6-6 and TRBJ1-5, with TRBD1 matching 7 bases. J gave up 4 bases and V 2 bases, and 2 bases lay outside the gene matches. The CDR3 length is 14 residues. Germline CDR1 and CDR2: MNHNY and SVGAGI (reference sequence). CDR3 region: CASSYQGVNQPQHF. The CDR3 DNA follows: TGTGCCAGCAGTTACCAGGGGGTTAATCAGCCCCAGCATTTT.

The chain carries TRBV5-6 and TRBJ1-1; 12 bases are shared with TRBD1. The CDR3 contains 18 residues. Germline V lookup: CDR1 SGHDT, CDR2 YYEEEE. J lost 3 bases, V lost 0 bases, and 9 bases had no gene match. CDR3 sequence (DNA): TGTGCCAGCAGCTTGGGGGGGACAGGGGGCGCGGGGGACACTGAAGCTTTCTTT. It is translated as CASSLGGTGGAGDTEAFF.

This chain uses TRBV28 with TRBJ1-1; tentative D call: TRBD1 (5 bases). V shed 8 bases and J shed 2 bases, with 9 bases lying between them. Germline CDR1 is MDHEN and CDR2 is SYDVKM. This CDR3 spans 12 amino acids. This CDR3 is CASGDSNTEAFF. The CDR3 DNA reads TGTGCCAGCGGAGACAGTAACACTGAAGCTTTCTTT.

This rearrangement joins TRBV7-2 to TRBJ2-7; D ambiguous. The V end was cut by 6 bases, the J end by 4 bases, with 10 bases between. The CDR3 length is 12 residues. Germline V gene lookup returns CDR1 SGHTA and CDR2 FQGNSA. CDR3 DNA sequence: TGTGCCAGCAGTTCGACTGGATACGAGCAGTACTTC. Protein sequence: CASSSTGYEQYF.

The chain has TRBV7-8 and TRBJ2-2; 7 bases are shared with TRBD1. Germline CDR1 SGHVS, CDR2 FQNEAQ. CDR3 length equals 15 residues. J was trimmed by 1 base and V by 5 bases; bases with no gene match: 4. The CDR3 DNA reads as TGTGCCAGCAGCCAGCGGACAGGGAACACCGGGGAGCTGTTTTTT. The encoded protein is CASSQRTGNTGELFF.

This clone was seen only a few times. This chain links TRBV30 with TRBJ2-7, with 9 bases identical to TRBD1. V shed 3 bases, J shed 6 bases, and the junction held 12 bases outside the gene matches. The CDR3 loop spans 15 amino acids. Germline lookup yields CDR1 GTSNPN and CDR2 SVGIG (reference sequence). CDR3 sequence reads: CAWRERDRELGEQYF. The CDR3 DNA is TGTGCCTGGAGGGAACGGGACAGGGAGCTGGGCGAGCAGTACTTC.

The chain has TRBV15 and TRBJ1-4, with 9 bases matching TRBD1. The CDR3 consists of 16 residues. The germline V gene encodes CDR1 LNHNV and CDR2 YYDKDF (reference sequence). The trim removed 0 bases at V and 7 bases at J, leaving 6 bases unmatched. DNA for the CDR3: TGTGCCACCAGCAGAGATGCACAGGGGGCAGGTGAAAAACTGTTTTTT. Translated: CATSRDAQGAGEKLFF.

The chain combines TRBV18 with TRBJ1-1; perhaps TRBD1 as D (5 bases). V lost 4 bases and J 0 bases, leaving 6 bases between the germline ends. CDR1 KGHSH and CDR2 LQKENI come from the germline V gene. This CDR3 has 13 amino acids. The CDR3 loop reads CASSQGMNTEAFF. CDR3 sequence (DNA): TGTGCCAGCTCACAGGGGATGAACACTGAAGCTTTCTTT.

The chain employs TRBV27 and TRBJ1-6, with 7 nucleotides matching TRBD1. Germline V gives CDR1 MNHEY, CDR2 SMNVEV (reference sequence). This CDR3 spans 13 amino acids. V was pared by 10 bases and J by 7 bases, with 7 bases of the junction left unmatched. CDR3 DNA: TGTGCCATCCGGACAGGACAAAATTCACCCCTCCACTTT. It yields the protein CAIRTGQNSPLHF.

The V and J genes are TRBV6-5 and TRBJ2-7; the D gene is possibly TRBD2 (5 bases). The CDR3 consists of 14 residues. The germline CDR1 and CDR2 sequences are MNHEY and SVGAGI. With 2 bases removed from V and 2 bases from J, the gap between germline ends came to 10 bases. The chain's CDR3 is CASSYRGLPYEQYF. CDR3 DNA sequence: TGTGCCAGCAGTTACCGGGGTTTACCCTACGAGCAGTACTTC.

The rearrangement uses TRBV7-2 and TRBJ1-1; D is perhaps TRBD1 (6 bases). Germline V gene data show CDR1 as SGHTA and CDR2 as FQGNSA. V lost 6 bases to trimming and J lost 2 bases, with 10 bases between them. The CDR3 sequence is 13 residues long. CDR3 coding DNA: TGTGCCAGCAGGCGGACAGCCAACACTGAAGCTTTCTTT. Its protein product is CASRRTANTEAFF.

The chain uses TRBV28 and TRBJ1-2; weak D call: TRBD1 (6 bases). Per germline, CDR1 MDHEN and CDR2 SYDVKM. This CDR3 region has 15 residues. V was pared by 2 bases and J by 2 bases, with 12 bases between. CDR3 DNA sequence: TGTGCCAGCAGTTTAAATATAGGGGGAAACTATGGCTACACCTTC. It translates to CASSLNIGGNYGYTF.

This rearrangement joins TRBV4-1 to TRBJ2-7; TRBD2 agrees at 7 bases. This CDR3 region has 18 residues. J gave up 2 bases and V 3 bases, and 16 bases lay outside the gene matches. Germline V gene lookup returns CDR1 MGHRA and CDR2 YSYEKL. CDR3 coding DNA: TGCGCCAGCAGCCAGAGGTACACGGTAGCGGGCGACACCTACGAGCAGTACTTC. Its protein product is CASSQRYTVAGDTYEQYF.

V gene TRBV15 combines with J gene TRBJ1-6; D remains unclear. Per germline, CDR1 LNHNV and CDR2 YYDKDF (reference sequence). The CDR3 is made up of 17 amino acids. Trimming removed 1 base at V and 8 bases at J, with 18 bases between. The CDR3 loop reads CATSRGAVPLRDSPLHF. In DNA form, the CDR3 reads TGTGCCACCAGCAGAGGGGCAGTCCCTCTTCGTGATTCACCCCTCCACTTT.

The CDR3: CASRITRVSYNSPLHF. In DNA, the CDR3 is TGTGCCAGCAGAATAACCAGGGTTTCCTATAATTCACCCCTCCACTTT. This rearrangement joins TRBV2 to TRBJ1-6; weak D call: TRBD1 (5 bases). This CDR3 has 16 amino acids. Deletions cut 6 bases from V and 1 base from J, with 13 bases between. The germline gives CDR1 SNHLY, CDR2 FYNNEI.

V and J are TRBV28 and TRBJ1-2; D is uncertain. V lost 2 bases, J lost 4 bases, and 17 bases lay in between. From germline, CDR1 is MDHEN and CDR2 SYDVKM. The CDR3 spans 16 residues. In DNA form, the CDR3 reads TGTGCCAGCAGTTTAGCCCAAAATGGACTGAGCTATGGCTACACCTTC. This translates into CASSLAQNGLSYGYTF.

The chain carries TRBV7-9 and TRBJ1-4; 9 bases are a match to TRBD1. This CDR3 spans 16 amino acids. Germline trimming cut 6 bases from V and 7 bases from J; bases unmatched to any gene: 12. Germline V gene sequence: CDR1 SEHNR, CDR2 FQNEAQ (reference sequence). The chain's CDR3 is CASSFASGTGSEKLFF. Written as DNA, the CDR3 is TGTGCCAGCAGTTTTGCCTCCGGGACAGGGTCTGAAAAACTGTTTTTT.

This clone was counted a single time. J is TRBJ1-1 and V is TRBV6-5; 7 positions match TRBD1. This CDR3 is 13 amino acids long. In germline, CDR1 is MNHEY, CDR2 SVGAGI. J lost 2 bases, V lost 6 bases, and 3 bases had no gene match. This chain's CDR3 is CASSRDSNTEAFF. The DNA of the CDR3 is TGTGCCAGCAGCCGGGACAGCAACACTGAAGCTTTCTTT.

In its sample, this clone was seen a few times. The chain is built from TRBV4-2 and TRBJ1-1; 7 bases are shared with TRBD1. There are 19 residues in the CDR3. Germline V gene sequence: CDR1 LGHNA, CDR2 YNFKEQ. The trim removed 4 bases at V and 0 bases at J, leaving 17 bases unmatched. The CDR3 bases are TGTGCCAGCAGCCGACGGCATAATGCGGGACAGAAGATGAACACTGAAGCTTTCTTT. Translating gives CASSRRHNAGQKMNTEAFF.

This clone is a singleton in its sample. Here the CDR3 reads CASSSTSTDTQYF. CDR3 nucleotides: TGCGCCAGCTCATCAACTAGCACAGATACGCAGTATTTT. This chain connects TRBV10-1 to TRBJ2-3; D remains ambiguous. Trimming stripped 8 bases from V and 0 bases from J, with 9 bases between. In germline, CDR1 is WNHNN, CDR2 SYGVQD (reference sequence). This CDR3 has 13 amino acids.